This T cell receptor beta chain derives from a study of graft-versus-host responses after intestinal transplantation. As concerns this clone: Its antigen is unknown.

Clones were read by immunoSEQ multiplex PCR, and TCRdb kept only the in-frame ones, dropping some. The sample includes approximately 33,000 clones, about four fifths of them seen just once. Germline CDR1 reads SEHNR; CDR2 reads FQNEAQ (reference sequence). This CDR3 has 15 residues. V was shortened by 1 base and J by 0 bases, with 10 bases between the two germline ends. The sequence was collected from a human donor who received an intestinal transplant. The specimen comprised unstimulated CD8+ T cells sorted from spleen or lymph node cells, sampled before intestinal transplant. The chain recombines TRBV7-9 with TRBJ2-7; D uncertain. The CDR3 region is CASSLGILDSYEQYF. The CDR3 DNA follows: TGTGCCAGCAGCTTAGGGATCCTAGACTCCTACGAGCAGTACTTC.